One sample yielded the 30 T cell receptor beta chains listed below, sequenced in a study of blood T cell repertoires in COVID-19. The method was immunoSEQ multiplex PCR; TCRdb's version includes in-frame clones alone and lacks a portion of them. The table records roughly 23,000 clones, 90% to 95% of them present only once. The specimen was peripheral blood. These TCRs come from a woman in her forties or fifties with active COVID-19.

This clone was seen just once. The V call is TRBV2, the J call TRBJ1-2; unclear D gene. The CDR3 is 14 residues long. The V gene's germline CDR1 is SNHLY and CDR2 FYNNEI. The V and J ends lost 4 bases and 1 base respectively, with 10 bases between them. CDR3 nucleotides: TGTGCCAGCAGTGTCTGGGAGGGTAACTATGGCTACACCTTC. Translated: CASSVWEGNYGYTF. Using reference TRBV2 and TRBJ1-2 for the parts outside the CDR3, the full variable domain is EPEVTQTPSHQVTQMGQEVILRCVPISNHLYFYWYRQILGQKVEFLVSFYNNEISEKSEIFDDQFSVERPDGSNFTLKIRSTKLEDSAMYFCASSVWEGNYGYTFGSGTRLTVV.

The chain combines TRBV6-6 with TRBJ1-1; maybe TRBD1 (5 bases). V dropped 5 bases and J dropped 2 bases, with 24 bases sitting between them. Germline loops: CDR1 MNHNY, CDR2 SVGAGI (reference sequence). The CDR3 has 18 amino acids. CDR3 nucleotides: TGTGCCAGCAGTGGATCCTTTTCGCAGGGCGGGGGTAACACTGAAGCTTTCTTT. Translated: CASSGSFSQGGGNTEAFF.

This clone has just a few counts. This chain connects TRBV9 to TRBJ1-1, with TRBD1 identical over 8 bases. The length of the CDR3 is 15 residues. CDR1 and CDR2 from the germline V gene are SGDLS and YYNGEE. With V trimmed by 3 bases and J by 4 bases, 8 bases remained unmatched. The CDR3 reads CASSARTGSGTEAFF. The DNA of the CDR3 is TGTGCCAGCAGCGCGCGGACAGGGTCGGGCACTGAAGCTTTCTTT.

The chain links TRBV18 to TRBJ2-5; D gene unclear. Germline V CDR1 and CDR2: KGHSH, LQKENI. V lost 6 bases and J lost 5, with 7 bases in between. The CDR3 is made up of 11 amino acids. CDR3 DNA sequence: TGTGCCAGCTCGCTGAGGGAGACCCAGTACTTC. Its protein product is CASSLRETQYF.

The V call is TRBV3-1 (or the pseudogene TRBV3-2), the J call TRBJ1-1, with a tentative D call TRBD1 (5 bases). The ends were cut back, 1 base at V and 11 bases at J, with 11 bases in the middle. The germline V gene has CDR1 LGHDT and CDR2 YNNKEL (reference sequence). The CDR3 is 12 residues long. The CDR3, as DNA: TGTGCCAGCAGCCAAGGACAGACAGAGGCTTTCTTT. Its protein product is CASSQGQTEAFF.

This CDR3 is CASSLESLPYEQYF. CDR3 in DNA: TGTGCCAGCAGCTTGGAAAGCCTCCCATACGAGCAGTACTTC. The V call is TRBV5-8, the J call TRBJ2-7; D is undetermined. This CDR3 has 14 residues. The germline V gene encodes CDR1 SGHTS and CDR2 YDEGEE. V gave up 0 bases and J gave up 4 bases, with 11 bases separating them.

This clone has only a few counts. The chain carries TRBV5-1 and TRBJ2-5, with 9 positions matching TRBD2. The CDR3 has 14 amino acids. Losses at the gene ends were 2 bases for V and 3 bases for J; bases not matched to a gene: 2. Germline V gene sequence: CDR1 SGHRS, CDR2 YFSETQ. Here the CDR3 DNA reads TGCGCCAGCAGCTTCGGACTAGCGAAAGAGACCCAGTACTTC. Protein: CASSFGLAKETQYF.

This chain connects TRBV2 to TRBJ2-2, with D perhaps TRBD1 (7 bases). This CDR3 region has 17 residues. Germline CDR1 is SNHLY and CDR2 is FYNNEI. The ends were cut back, 8 bases at V and 3 bases at J, with 22 bases in the middle. The CDR3 protein is CASRAGKGASHTGELFF. In DNA form, the CDR3 reads TGTGCCAGCCGAGCGGGCAAGGGGGCATCCCACACCGGGGAGCTGTTTTTT.

This CDR3 reads CASSVSEGFTYEQYF. The CDR3 DNA follows: TGTGCCAGCAGCGTAAGTGAGGGCTTTACCTACGAGCAGTACTTC. The genes are TRBV9 and TRBJ2-7; tentatively, D is TRBD2 (5 bases). Germline V gives CDR1 SGDLS, CDR2 YYNGEE. The ends were cut back, 1 base at V and 2 bases at J, with 13 bases in the middle. CDR3 length: 15 amino acids.

The chain employs TRBV5-4 and TRBJ2-3, with 8 bases lining up with TRBD1. The CDR3 is 15 residues long. The germline CDR1 and CDR2 sequences are SGHNT and YYREEE (reference sequence). The V segment lost 2 bases and the J segment 8 bases; nucleotides outside the gene matches: 10. CDR3 region: CASSLVRDRNGTQYF. CDR3 DNA sequence: TGTGCCAGCAGCTTAGTCCGGGACAGGAATGGTACGCAGTATTTT.

This rearrangement joins TRBV28 to TRBJ1-2; 7 positions agree with TRBD1. The CDR3 extends over 12 amino acids. Trimming cost V 6 bases and J 3 bases; bases outside gene matches: 1. Germline lookup yields CDR1 MDHEN and CDR2 SYDVKM. CDR3 region: CASSDRDYGYTF. The CDR3 region has the DNA TGTGCCAGCAGCGACAGGGACTATGGCTACACCTTC.

The chain combines TRBV5-3 with TRBJ2-4, with a tentative D call TRBD2 (5 bases). TRBV5-3 is given ORF status, its function remaining uncertain. CDR3 length: 14 amino acids. The CDR3: CPKASGLAKNIQYF. In nucleotides, the CDR3 is TGTCCGAAGGCGAGCGGACTAGCCAAAAACATTCAGTACTTC.

The gene calls are TRBV5-1 and TRBJ2-3; a weak D match, TRBD1 (6 bases). Germline V CDR1 and CDR2: SGHRS, YFSETQ. The ends were cut back, 5 bases at V and 5 bases at J, with 21 bases in the middle. This CDR3 spans 16 amino acids. The CDR3 sequence: CASSIMGHIQVDTQYF. The CDR3 region has the DNA TGCGCCAGCAGTATCATGGGACACATCCAGGTAGATACGCAGTATTTT.

The rearrangement links TRBV3-1 (or the pseudogene TRBV3-2) to TRBJ1-2; 7 positions match TRBD1. With V trimmed by 3 bases and J by 1 base, 5 bases remained unmatched. CDR3 length: 15 amino acids. CDR1 and CDR2 (germline): LGHDT, YNNKEL (reference sequence). CDR3 sequence: CASSQYRGHNYGYTF. In nucleotides, the CDR3 is TGTGCCAGCAGCCAGTACAGGGGCCATAACTATGGCTACACCTTC.

The chain uses TRBV29-1 and TRBJ1-2; TRBD1 agrees at 8 bases. With 7 bases clipped from V and 8 bases from J, the junction kept 9 bases outside the gene matches. Germline V gene sequence: CDR1 SQVTM, CDR2 ANQGSEA. The CDR3 runs 12 residues. For the CDR3, the DNA is TGCAGCGCGTCGACAGGGGAGGGAGGCTACACCTTC. Translating it yields CSASTGEGGYTF.

The chain couples TRBV7-6 to TRBJ1-1; possibly TRBD1 for D (5 bases). The CDR3 covers 15 residues. Deletions cut 2 bases from V and 0 bases from J, with 10 bases between. Germline V gene data show CDR1 as SGHVS and CDR2 as FNYEAQ. CDR3 in amino acids: CASSLYPGMNTEAFF. The CDR3, as DNA: TGTGCCAGCAGCTTATATCCAGGGATGAACACTGAAGCTTTCTTT.

The chain is built from TRBV6-6 and TRBJ2-7, with 8 bases identical to TRBD1. This CDR3 region has 15 residues. Unmatched junction bases numbered 8, after V lost 5 bases and J lost 2 bases. The germline CDR1 and CDR2 sequences are MNHNY and SVGAGI (reference sequence). The chain's CDR3 is CASSPQDREAYEQYV. Here the CDR3 DNA reads TGTGCCAGCAGTCCCCAGGACAGGGAGGCCTACGAGCAGTACGTC.

The chain employs TRBV9 and TRBJ2-2, with D maybe TRBD1 (5 bases). The V and J ends lost 3 bases and 3 bases respectively, with 12 bases between them. Germline V CDR1 and CDR2: SGDLS, YYNGEE. The CDR3 runs to 15 residues. The CDR3 DNA follows: TGTGCCAGCAGCGCCCGACAGCTAGACACCGGGGAGCTGTTTTTT. This encodes CASSARQLDTGELFF. Full variable domain (rest looked up from reference TRBV9 and TRBJ2-2): DSGVTQTPKHLITATGQRVTLRCSPRSGDLSVYWYQQSLDQGLQFLIQYYNGEERAKGNILERFSAQQFPDLHSELNLSSLELGDSALYFCASSARQLDTGELFFGEGSRLTVL.

CDR3 nucleotides: TGTGCCACCAGTTTCGCGGGAGTGGAGACCCAGTACTTC. It translates to CATSFAGVETQYF. The chain recombines TRBV24-1 with TRBJ2-5, with 7 positions matching TRBD2. Germline assignment: CDR1 KGHDR and CDR2 SFDVKD. This CDR3 contains 13 residues. With V trimmed by 6 bases and J by 5 bases, 5 bases remained unmatched.

The chain joins TRBV9 to TRBJ2-7; 7 bases agree with TRBD1. V trimming: 0 bases; J trimming: 3 bases; junction bases outside the gene matches: 9. CDR3 length: 16 amino acids. Germline V gene sequence: CDR1 SGDLS, CDR2 YYNGEE. The CDR3 is CASSVATGASLYEQYF. CDR3 bases: TGTGCCAGCAGCGTAGCTACAGGGGCCTCCCTCTACGAGCAGTACTTC.

This CDR3 reads CASSQQTSSEQFF. In DNA form, the CDR3 reads TGTGCCAGCAGCCAACAGACTAGTAGTGAGCAGTTCTTC. V and J are TRBV3-1 (or the pseudogene TRBV3-2) and TRBJ2-1, with D perhaps matching TRBD2 (6 bases). Trimming left V 2 bases short and J 9 bases short, with 11 bases between. The CDR3 contains 13 residues. The V gene's germline CDR1 is LGHDT and CDR2 YNNKEL (reference sequence).

The CDR3: CASSSQGALSGNTIYF. CDR3 sequence (DNA): TGTGCCAGCAGCTCCCAGGGGGCTCTCTCTGGAAACACCATATATTTT. This chain joins TRBV7-9 and TRBJ1-3; 8 positions match TRBD1. The junction had 5 bases not matched to a gene; V was cut back by 4 bases and J by 0 bases. Germline CDR1 is SEHNR and CDR2 is FQNEAQ (reference sequence). This CDR3 is built from 16 residues.

The chain carries TRBV29-1 and TRBJ1-4; D perhaps matches TRBD1 (5 bases). Germline V lookup: CDR1 SQVTM, CDR2 ANQGSEA. The CDR3 contains 15 residues. The V end was cut by 4 bases, the J end by 1 base, with 13 bases between. The CDR3: CSVGWRGRTNEKLFF. CDR3 in DNA: TGCAGCGTTGGATGGAGGGGACGAACTAATGAAAAACTGTTTTTT.

The genes are TRBV6-5 and TRBJ1-2; D gene uncertain. The CDR3 is made up of 13 amino acids. Per the germline V gene, CDR1 is MNHEY and CDR2 is SVGAGI. The V end lost 10 bases, the J end lost 7 bases, and 19 bases lay between the germline ends. The CDR3 reads CATQFNGGGGYTF. The CDR3 nucleotides are TGTGCCACCCAATTCAATGGTGGCGGTGGCTACACCTTC.

This chain joins TRBV29-1 and TRBJ1-1, with no clear D. This CDR3 has 12 residues. CDR1 SQVTM and CDR2 ANQGSEA come from the germline V gene. Trimming stripped 6 bases from V and 2 bases from J, with 10 bases between. The chain's CDR3 is CSVQPVNTEAFF. The CDR3 DNA is TGCAGCGTCCAACCGGTAAACACTGAAGCTTTCTTT.

The CDR3 here is CASSPLLAGGLDTQYF. As DNA, the CDR3 is TGTGCCAGCAGCCCACTACTAGCGGGGGGATTAGATACGCAGTATTTT. The chain is built from TRBV7-9 and TRBJ2-3, with TRBD2 matching over 12 bases. The ends lost 5 bases at V and 5 bases at J; junction bases unmatched: 8. From germline, CDR1 is SEHNR and CDR2 FQNEAQ (reference sequence). The CDR3 is 16 amino acids. Together with reference TRBV7-9 and TRBJ2-3, the CDR3 gives the full variable domain: DTGVSQNPRHKITKRGQNVTFRCDPISEHNRLYWYRQTLGQGPEFLTYFQNEAQLEKSRLLSDRFSAERPKGSFSTLEIQRTEQGDSAMYLCASSPLLAGGLDTQYFGPGTRLTVL.

A single count supports this clone. V is TRBV28 and J is TRBJ2-2, with D hard to call. From germline, CDR1 is MDHEN and CDR2 SYDVKM. There are 14 residues in the CDR3. V lost 3 bases, J lost 4 bases, and 9 bases lay in between. The CDR3 DNA reads as TGTGCCAGCAGTTTGCCCAGAACCACCGGGGAGCTGTTTTTT. Amino acid sequence: CASSLPRTTGELFF.

The rearrangement joins TRBV6-5 to TRBJ1-1; 7 positions match TRBD1. Trimming cost V 6 bases and J 11 bases; bases outside gene matches: 9. This CDR3 region has 12 residues. CDR1 is MNHEY and CDR2 is SVGAGI in the germline V gene. CDR3 bases: TGTGCCAGCAGCTTTGAAGGGGGCAGGGCTTTCTTT. This encodes CASSFEGGRAFF.

This chain connects TRBV9 to TRBJ2-2, with D perhaps matching TRBD2 (6 bases). The CDR3 contains 18 residues. The germline CDR1 and CDR2 sequences are SGDLS and YYNGEE. The V gene lost 3 bases and the J gene lost 4 bases, with 22 bases spanning the gap. CDR3 residues: CASSADAIPGLSTGELFF. The CDR3 DNA reads TGTGCCAGCAGCGCGGACGCGATCCCGGGACTCAGCACCGGGGAGCTGTTTTTT.

The gene calls are TRBV7-2 and TRBJ2-3; the D is unclear. Trimming took 5 bases from V and 3 from J, leaving 15 bases between them. The CDR3 is 15 residues long. Germline V gives CDR1 SGHTA, CDR2 FQGNSA. Written as DNA, the CDR3 is TGTGCCAGCAGCCTCGATTACGCACTGACAGATACGCAGTATTTT. Translating gives CASSLDYALTDTQYF.